This TCR beta chain was identified during a study of blood T cell repertoires in COVID-19. Overall study: The United States, Italy and Spain provided the acute and convalescent COVID-19 samples. PBMCs, B-cell-depleted T cells, or T cells were the source of the cDNA or gDNA that made up the material.

Clones were read by immunoSEQ multiplex PCR, and TCRdb kept only the in-frame ones, dropping some. Of roughly 380,000 clones listed, over 75% are singletons. One Seattle source followed patients from active infection through their disease course. V was trimmed by 6 bases and J by 4 bases, leaving 15 bases between them. Germline V CDR1 and CDR2: LNHDA, SQIVND (reference sequence). The CDR3 loop spans 14 amino acids. This clone occurred once. The clonotype was recovered from a woman aged 35 to 49 with COVID-19, enrolled during active disease. What was sequenced was peripheral blood. The chain combines TRBV19 with TRBJ2-5, with D tentatively TRBD1 (6 bases). CDR3 in amino acids: CASRQIQGGETQYF. The DNA of the CDR3 is TGTGCCAGTAGACAGATACAGGGCGGAGAGACCCAGTACTTC.